These 21 T cell receptor beta chains were all obtained from the same sample, sequenced in a study of T cells in Graves' hyperthyroidism and ophthalmopathy. Regions amplified from RNA transcripts were the TCR beta CDR3 regions. The TCR CDR3 was amplified in a first-round RT-PCR using the HTBI primer set. TCRdb reprocessed the multiplex PCR reads with MiXCR, giving one entry per CDR3 protein. The sample holds more than 450,000 distinct CDR3 sequences, approximately 15% seen once. Sequenced: blood. The origin of the receptors is a woman aged 40 to 50 with Graves' hyperthyroidism.

In regard to this clonotype: A much larger clone lies a single base off, so this may be a read error. The chain recombines TRBV15 with TRBJ1-6; D gene unclear. CDR1 and CDR2 (germline): LNHNV, YYDKDF (reference sequence). The CDR3 totals 18 residues. The V end was cut by 0 bases, the J end by 2 bases, with 14 bases between. CDR3 protein: CATSRDSKVSPYNSPLHF. CDR3 sequence (DNA): TGTGCCACCAGCAGAGATTCTAAAGTCAGCCCCTATAATTCACCCCTCCACTTT. Complete variable domain (other parts from reference TRBV15 and TRBJ1-6): DAMVIQNPRYQVTQFGKPVTLSCSQTLNHNVMYWYQQKSSQAPKLLFHYYDKDFNNEADTPDNFQSRRPNTSFCFLDIRSPGLGDTAMYLCATSRDSKVSPYNSPLHFGNGTRLTVT.

This clonotype appeared many times. The CDR3 DNA reads TGCGCCAGCAGCTTTTGGGACACATACAATGAGCAGTTCTTC. Translation gives CASSFWDTYNEQFF. This chain connects TRBV5-1 to TRBJ2-1; D may be TRBD1 (6 bases). V shed 2 bases and J shed 4 bases, with 10 bases lying between them. Looked up from germline, CDR1 is SGHRS and CDR2 is YFSETQ. CDR3 size: 14 residues.

This clonotype occurred many times. The chain employs TRBV6-1 and TRBJ2-3; 10 bases fit TRBD2. The CDR3 covers 16 residues. Germline loops: CDR1 MNHNS, CDR2 SASEGT. V lost 4 bases, J lost 1 base, and 5 bases stayed unmatched. Written as DNA, the CDR3 is TGTGCCAGCAGTGGCGTAGCGGGAGGCGGCACAGATACGCAGTATTTT. It codes for CASSGVAGGGTDTQYF.

This clonotype has a count of ten or more. V and J are TRBV7-9 and TRBJ2-2; 7 nucleotides agree with TRBD1. Looked up from germline, CDR1 is SEHNR and CDR2 is FQNEAQ (reference sequence). After removal of 7 bases from V and 3 bases from J, the junction contained 5 bases not matched to a gene. The CDR3 is 14 amino acids. The CDR3 here is CASMSGTDTGELFF. The CDR3 DNA reads TGTGCCAGCATGTCCGGGACAGACACCGGGGAGCTGTTTTTT.

This clonotype was detected ten times or more. The rearrangement uses TRBV3-1 and TRBJ2-7; TRBD2 aligns across 12 bases. With 0 bases clipped from V and 0 bases from J, the junction kept 3 bases outside the gene matches. The length of the CDR3 is 17 residues. Germline V lookup: CDR1 LGHDT, CDR2 YNNKEL (reference sequence). CDR3 sequence reads: CASSQDRTSGTSYEQYF. Written as DNA, the CDR3 is TGTGCCAGCAGCCAAGATCGGACTAGCGGGACCTCCTACGAGCAGTACTTC.

This clonotype was picked up many times. This sequence joins TRBV30 and TRBJ2-1; weak D call: TRBD2 (6 bases). The germline CDR1 and CDR2 sequences are GTSNPN and SVGIG (reference sequence). The CDR3 loop spans 13 amino acids. Trimming removed 2 bases at V and 4 bases at J, with 9 bases between. The CDR3 DNA is TGTGCCTGGAGTCGGGAGTTTTACAATGAGCAGTTCTTC. Protein product: CAWSREFYNEQFF.

This clonotype was observed a handful of times. V usage is TRBV5-1 and J usage is TRBJ2-7, with D hard to call. Trimming shortened V by 0 bases and J by 0 bases, and 7 bases separated the two germline ends. Germline loops: CDR1 SGHRS, CDR2 YFSETQ. The length of the CDR3 is 14 residues. CDR3 sequence: CASSLVSNSYEQYF. CDR3 nucleotides: TGCGCCAGCAGCTTGGTATCCAACTCCTACGAGCAGTACTTC.

This clonotype appeared a few times. This chain connects TRBV30 to TRBJ1-5, with 8 bases identical to TRBD1. With 7 bases clipped from V and 6 bases from J, the junction kept 8 bases outside the gene matches. The V gene's germline CDR1 is GTSNPN and CDR2 SVGIG (reference sequence). This CDR3 comprises 13 residues. In nucleotides, the CDR3 is TGTGCCTCCTCGACAGGGGCCTCTCAGCCCCAGCATTTT. The encoded protein is CASSTGASQPQHF.

This clonotype was seen a few times. The chain has TRBV12-3 or TRBV12-4 and TRBJ2-1; 9 nucleotides match TRBD1. J lost 7 bases, V lost 4 bases, and 8 bases had no gene match. The CDR3 contains 15 residues. CDR3 sequence (DNA): TGTGCCAGCAGTTCATCCGGGACAGGGTGGAATGAGCAGTTCTTC. Translating gives CASSSSGTGWNEQFF.

This chain uses TRBV5-8 with TRBJ2-2; 8 bases are shared with TRBD1. V was clipped by 9 bases and J by 1 base; unmatched bases: 11. Looked up from germline, CDR1 is SGHTS and CDR2 is YDEGEE. This CDR3 is 16 amino acids long. CDR3 coding DNA: TGTGCCAACCATTTTCCGGGACAGGAGAACACCGGGGAGCTGTTTTTT. As protein: CANHFPGQENTGELFF.

This clonotype was observed many times. V gene TRBV3-1 combines with J gene TRBJ2-2; 8 positions agree with TRBD1. With 8 bases clipped from V and 4 bases from J, the junction kept 6 bases outside the gene matches. The germline V gene encodes CDR1 LGHDT and CDR2 YNNKEL (reference sequence). CDR3 length: 14 residues. The CDR3 is CASRDRGSTGELFF. The CDR3 nucleotides are TGTGCCAGCCGCGACAGGGGCAGCACCGGGGAGCTGTTTTTT.

This clonotype has a handful of counts. This chain links TRBV28 with TRBJ1-6; weak D call: TRBD1 (6 bases). CDR3 length equals 16 residues. Trimming took off 1 base at V and 7 bases at J, with 14 bases between the two ends. From germline, CDR1 is MDHEN and CDR2 SYDVKM. For the CDR3, the DNA is TGTGCCAGCAGTTTATCCCCTTCAGGGGTGAATTCACCCCTCCACTTT. This encodes CASSLSPSGVNSPLHF.

The table lists this clonotype with many counts. The chain is built from TRBV7-3 and TRBJ2-3, with D maybe TRBD2 (5 bases). This CDR3 spans 13 amino acids. Per germline, CDR1 SGHTA and CDR2 FQGTGA. Between the trimmed V and J ends, which lost 5 bases and 6 bases, there was a span of 12 bases. The CDR3 spells CASSTSISDTQYF. CDR3 sequence (DNA): TGTGCCAGCAGCACTAGTATTTCGGATACGCAGTATTTT. Full variable domain (remainder filled in from reference TRBV7-3 and TRBJ2-3): GAGVSQTPSNKVTEKGKYVELRCDPISGHTALYWYRQSLGQGPEFLIYFQGTGAADDSGLPNDRFFAVRPEGSVSTLKIQRTERGDSAVYLCASSTSISDTQYFGPGTRLTVL.

Of note for this clonotype: This may be a read error, as it is one base from a much larger clone. The final CDR3 position lacks the conserved phenylalanine or tryptophan, pointing to a likely read error. V gene TRBV6-9 combines with J gene TRBJ1-2, with no clear D. V shed 2 bases and J shed 3 bases, with 7 bases lying between them. The CDR3 length is 13 residues. The V gene's germline CDR1 is MNHGY and CDR2 SVAAGI. The CDR3, as DNA: TGTGCCAGCAGTTATAAGGACTACTATGGCTACACCCTC. It translates to CASSYKDYYGYTL.

Many counts were recorded for this clonotype. V and J are TRBV20-1 and TRBJ1-5; D gene unclear. The CDR3 has 14 residues. V was clipped by 0 bases and J by 0 bases, with 6 bases between them. Germline V CDR1 and CDR2: DFQATT, SNEGSKA (reference sequence). CDR3 amino acids: CSARDLVSNQPQHF. The CDR3 nucleotides read TGCAGTGCTAGAGATCTCGTTAGCAATCAGCCCCAGCATTTT.

The chain joins TRBV5-1 to TRBJ2-3; weak D call: TRBD2 (5 bases). Between the trimmed V and J ends, which lost 3 bases and 4 bases, there was a span of 21 bases. CDR1 and CDR2 (germline): SGHRS, YFSETQ. The CDR3 spans 17 residues. The CDR3 sequence is CASSSPRTGNFPDTQYF. In DNA form, the CDR3 reads TGCGCCAGCAGCTCTCCGCGAACGGGGAACTTTCCAGATACGCAGTATTTT.

This clonotype came up many times. The chain links TRBV7-2 to TRBJ2-3, with 9 positions matching TRBD2. Germline loops: CDR1 SGHTA, CDR2 FQGNSA. The CDR3 has 15 residues. V lost 2 bases, J lost 3 bases, and 3 bases stayed unmatched. This chain's CDR3 is CASSLRGLATDTQYF. Here the CDR3 DNA reads TGTGCCAGCAGCTTAAGGGGACTAGCAACAGATACGCAGTATTTT.

In this sample, this clonotype turned up a few times. The chain is built from TRBV28 and TRBJ2-7; no firm D call. Germline values: CDR1 MDHEN, CDR2 SYDVKM. Trimming stripped 2 bases from V and 0 bases from J, with 8 bases between. The CDR3 runs 14 residues. CDR3 in DNA: TGTGCCAGCAGTTTAGAGTCTAGCTCCTACGAGCAGTACTTC. It specifies CASSLESSSYEQYF. The full variable domain, its missing parts supplied by reference TRBV28 and TRBJ2-7, is DVKVTQSSRYLVKRTGEKVFLECVQDMDHENMFWYRQDPGLGLRLIYFSYDVKMKEKGDIPEGYSVSREKKERFSLILESASTNQTSMYLCASSLESSSYEQYFGPGTRLTVT.

This chain joins TRBV12-3 or TRBV12-4 and TRBJ2-2, with 7 bases aligning to TRBD1. The V segment lost 6 bases and the J segment 4 bases; nucleotides outside the gene matches: 8. There are 15 residues in the CDR3. CDR3 coding DNA: TGTGCCAGCAGCCCCCGACAGGGATTCACCGGGGAGCTGTTTTTT. It specifies CASSPRQGFTGELFF.

This clonotype was counted ten times or more. The chain is built from TRBV28 and TRBJ2-1; 8 bases are a match to TRBD2. The CDR3 is made up of 19 amino acids. Looked up from germline, CDR1 is MDHEN and CDR2 is SYDVKM. The V and J ends lost 5 bases and 4 bases, in that order; junction bases with no gene match: 19. The chain's CDR3 is CASSQGLGSIIGRYNEQFF. The CDR3 DNA is TGTGCCAGCAGTCAGGGACTAGGATCGATCATTGGGAGATACAATGAGCAGTTCTTC.

This chain uses TRBV2 with TRBJ2-2; 8 bases align to TRBD2. Unmatched junction bases numbered 4, after V lost 6 bases and J lost 1 base. CDR3 length equals 15 residues. Germline V gives CDR1 SNHLY, CDR2 FYNNEI. The CDR3 spells CASSRLARNTGELFF. CDR3 DNA sequence: TGTGCCAGCAGCAGACTAGCGCGGAACACCGGGGAGCTGTTTTTT.